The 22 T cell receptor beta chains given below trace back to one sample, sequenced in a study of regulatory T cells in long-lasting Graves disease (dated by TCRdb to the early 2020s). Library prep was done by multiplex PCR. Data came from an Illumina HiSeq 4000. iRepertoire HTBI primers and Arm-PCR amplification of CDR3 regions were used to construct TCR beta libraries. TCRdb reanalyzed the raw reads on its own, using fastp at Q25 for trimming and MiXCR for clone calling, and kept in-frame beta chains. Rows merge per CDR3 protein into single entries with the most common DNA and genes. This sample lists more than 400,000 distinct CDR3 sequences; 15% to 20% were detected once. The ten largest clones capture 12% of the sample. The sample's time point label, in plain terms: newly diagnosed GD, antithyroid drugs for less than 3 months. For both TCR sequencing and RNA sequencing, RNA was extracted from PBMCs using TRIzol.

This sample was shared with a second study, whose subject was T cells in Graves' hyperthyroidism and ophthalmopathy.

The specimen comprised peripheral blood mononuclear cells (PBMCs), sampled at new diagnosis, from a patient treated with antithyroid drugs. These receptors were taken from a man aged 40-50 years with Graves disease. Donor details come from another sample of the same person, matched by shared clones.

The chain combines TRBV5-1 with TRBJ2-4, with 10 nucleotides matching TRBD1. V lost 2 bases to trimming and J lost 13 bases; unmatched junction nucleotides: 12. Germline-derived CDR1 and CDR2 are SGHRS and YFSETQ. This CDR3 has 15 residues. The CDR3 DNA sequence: TGCGCCAGCAGCTTCCGGGACAGGGGATACAATGAGCAGTACTTC. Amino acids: CASSFRDRGYNEQYF.

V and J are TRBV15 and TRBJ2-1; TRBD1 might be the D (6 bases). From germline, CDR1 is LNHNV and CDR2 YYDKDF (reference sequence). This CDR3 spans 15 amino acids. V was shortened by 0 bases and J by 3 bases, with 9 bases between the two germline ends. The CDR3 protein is CATSRESGVYNEQFF. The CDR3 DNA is TGTGCCACCAGCAGAGAGTCAGGGGTCTACAATGAGCAGTTCTTC.

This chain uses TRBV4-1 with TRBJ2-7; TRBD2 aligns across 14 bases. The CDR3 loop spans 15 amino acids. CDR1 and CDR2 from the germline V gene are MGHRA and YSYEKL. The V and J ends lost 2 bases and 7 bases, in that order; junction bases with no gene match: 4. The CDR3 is CASSQMGLAGAEQYF. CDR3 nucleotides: TGCGCCAGCAGCCAAATGGGACTAGCGGGAGCTGAGCAGTACTTC.

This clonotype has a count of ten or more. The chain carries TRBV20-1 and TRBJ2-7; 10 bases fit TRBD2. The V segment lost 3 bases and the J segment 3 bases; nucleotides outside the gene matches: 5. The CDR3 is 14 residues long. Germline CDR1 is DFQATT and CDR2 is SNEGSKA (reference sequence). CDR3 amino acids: CSASASGRGYEQYF. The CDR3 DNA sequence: TGCAGTGCTAGCGCTAGCGGGAGAGGCTACGAGCAGTACTTC.

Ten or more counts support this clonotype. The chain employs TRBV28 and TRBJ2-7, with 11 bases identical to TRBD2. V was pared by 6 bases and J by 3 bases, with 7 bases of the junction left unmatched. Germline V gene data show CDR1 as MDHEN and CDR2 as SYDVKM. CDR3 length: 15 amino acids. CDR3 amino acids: CASSLLAGGYYEQYF. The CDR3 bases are TGTGCCAGCAGCCTTTTAGCGGGAGGGTACTACGAGCAGTACTTC.

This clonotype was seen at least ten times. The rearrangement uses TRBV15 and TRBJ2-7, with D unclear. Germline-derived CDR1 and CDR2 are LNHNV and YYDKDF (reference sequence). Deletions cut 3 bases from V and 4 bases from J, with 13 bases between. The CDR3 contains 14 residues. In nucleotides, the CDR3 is TGTGCCACCAGCAGTATCGAGGCTGGGTACGAGCAGTACTTC. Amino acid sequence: CATSSIEAGYEQYF.

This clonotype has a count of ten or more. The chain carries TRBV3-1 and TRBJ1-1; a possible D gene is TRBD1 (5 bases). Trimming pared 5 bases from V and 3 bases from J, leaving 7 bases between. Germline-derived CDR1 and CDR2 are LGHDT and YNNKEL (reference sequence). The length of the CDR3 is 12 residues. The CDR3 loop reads CASSRGDTEAFF. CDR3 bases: TGTGCCAGCAGCAGGGGTGACACTGAAGCTTTCTTT.

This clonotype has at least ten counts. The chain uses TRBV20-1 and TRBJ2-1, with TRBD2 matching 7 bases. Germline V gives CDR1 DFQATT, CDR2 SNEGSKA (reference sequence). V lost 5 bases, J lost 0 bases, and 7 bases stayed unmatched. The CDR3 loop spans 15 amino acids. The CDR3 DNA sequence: TGCAGTGCTCTATCGCTAGCGGCCTCCTACAATGAGCAGTTCTTC. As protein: CSALSLAASYNEQFF.

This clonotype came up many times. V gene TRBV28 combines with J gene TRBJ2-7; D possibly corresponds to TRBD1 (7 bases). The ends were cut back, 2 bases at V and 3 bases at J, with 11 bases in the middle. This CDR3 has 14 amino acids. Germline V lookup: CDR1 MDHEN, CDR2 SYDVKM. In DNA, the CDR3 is TGTGCCAGCAGTTTAGGAGGGGGCCTCTACGAGCAGTACTTC. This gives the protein CASSLGGGLYEQYF.

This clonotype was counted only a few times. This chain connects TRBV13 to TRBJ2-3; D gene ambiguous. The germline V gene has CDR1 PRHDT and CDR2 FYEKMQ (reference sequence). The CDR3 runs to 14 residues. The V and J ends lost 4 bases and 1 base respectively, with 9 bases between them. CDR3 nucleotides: TGTGCCAGCAGCTACGATGGTGGCACAGATACGCAGTATTTT. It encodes CASSYDGGTDTQYF.

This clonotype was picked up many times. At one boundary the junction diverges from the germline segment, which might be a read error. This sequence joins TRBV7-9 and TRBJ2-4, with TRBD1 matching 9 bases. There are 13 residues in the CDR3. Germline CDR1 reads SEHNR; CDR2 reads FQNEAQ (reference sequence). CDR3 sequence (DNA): TGTGCCAGCAGCTCCACCGGGGGGACAGGGCTTCTCTTC. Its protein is CASSSTGGTGLLF. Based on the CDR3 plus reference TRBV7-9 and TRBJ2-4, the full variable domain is DTGVSQNPRHKITKRGQNVTFRCDPISEHNRLYWYRQTLGQGPEFLTYFQNEAQLEKSRLLSDRFSAERPKGSFSTLEIQRTEQGDSAMYLCASSSTGGTGLLFGAGTRLSVL.

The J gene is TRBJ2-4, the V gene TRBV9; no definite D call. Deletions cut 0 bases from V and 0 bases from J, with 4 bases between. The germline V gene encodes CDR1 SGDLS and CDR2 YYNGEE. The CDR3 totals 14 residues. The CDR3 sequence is CASSVVPAKNIQYF. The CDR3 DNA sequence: TGTGCCAGCAGCGTAGTGCCAGCCAAAAACATTCAGTACTTC.

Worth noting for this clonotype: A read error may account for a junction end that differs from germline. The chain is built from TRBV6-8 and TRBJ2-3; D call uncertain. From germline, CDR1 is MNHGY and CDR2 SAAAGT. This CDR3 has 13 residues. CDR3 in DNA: TGCGCCAGCAGTGGGGATAGCACAGATACGCAGTATTTT. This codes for CASSGDSTDTQYF.

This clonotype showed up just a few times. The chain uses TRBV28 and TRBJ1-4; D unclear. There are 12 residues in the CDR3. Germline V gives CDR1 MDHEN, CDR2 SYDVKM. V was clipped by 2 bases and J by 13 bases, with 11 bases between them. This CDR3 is CASSLVEGLLFF. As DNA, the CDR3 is TGTGCCAGCAGTTTAGTTGAGGGATTACTGTTTTTT.

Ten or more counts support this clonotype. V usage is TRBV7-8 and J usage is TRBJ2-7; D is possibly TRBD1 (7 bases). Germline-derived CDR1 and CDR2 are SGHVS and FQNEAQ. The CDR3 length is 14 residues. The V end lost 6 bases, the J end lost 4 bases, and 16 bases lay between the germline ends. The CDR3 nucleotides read TGTGCCAGCAGAAACTCAGGGGGGCGTTACGAGCAGTACTTC. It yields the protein CASRNSGGRYEQYF.

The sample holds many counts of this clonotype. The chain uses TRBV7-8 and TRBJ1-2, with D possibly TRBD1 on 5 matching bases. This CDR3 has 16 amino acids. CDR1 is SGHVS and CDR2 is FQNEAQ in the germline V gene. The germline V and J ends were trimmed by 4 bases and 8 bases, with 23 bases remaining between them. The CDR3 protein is CASSSNSGGFPEGYTF. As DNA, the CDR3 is TGTGCCAGCAGCTCAAACTCCGGGGGGTTCCCGGAGGGCTACACCTTC. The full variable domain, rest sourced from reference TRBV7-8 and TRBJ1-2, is GAGVSQSPRYKVAKRGQDVALRCDPISGHVSLFWYQQALGQGPEFLTYFQNEAQLDKSGLPSDRFFAERPEGSVSTLKIQRTQQEDSAVYLCASSSNSGGFPEGYTFGSGTRLTVV.

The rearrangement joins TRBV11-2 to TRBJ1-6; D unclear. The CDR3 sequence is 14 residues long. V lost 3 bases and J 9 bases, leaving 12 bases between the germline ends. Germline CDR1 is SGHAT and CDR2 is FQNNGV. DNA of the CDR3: TGTGCCAGCAGCTTCGGTCTTTCGGTTTCACCCCTCCACTTT. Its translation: CASSFGLSVSPLHF.

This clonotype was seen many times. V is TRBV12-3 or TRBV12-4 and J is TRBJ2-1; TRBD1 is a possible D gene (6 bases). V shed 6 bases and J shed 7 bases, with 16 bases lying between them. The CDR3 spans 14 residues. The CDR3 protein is CASRSAYTGNEQFF. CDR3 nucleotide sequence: TGTGCCAGCAGGTCCGCCTACACAGGGAATGAGCAGTTCTTC.

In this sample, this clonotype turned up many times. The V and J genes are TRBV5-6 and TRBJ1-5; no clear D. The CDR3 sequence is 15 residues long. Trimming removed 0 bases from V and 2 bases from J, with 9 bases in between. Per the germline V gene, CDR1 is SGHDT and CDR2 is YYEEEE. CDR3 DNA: TGTGCCAGCAGCTTGGGGTTCGGGGGCAATCAGCCCCAGCATTTT. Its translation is CASSLGFGGNQPQHF. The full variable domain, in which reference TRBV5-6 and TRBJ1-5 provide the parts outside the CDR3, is DAGVTQSPTHLIKTRGQQVTLRCSPKSGHDTVSWYQQALGQGPQFIFQYYEEEERQRGNFPDRFSGHQFPNYSSELNVNALLLGDSALYLCASSLGFGGNQPQHFGDGTRLSIL.

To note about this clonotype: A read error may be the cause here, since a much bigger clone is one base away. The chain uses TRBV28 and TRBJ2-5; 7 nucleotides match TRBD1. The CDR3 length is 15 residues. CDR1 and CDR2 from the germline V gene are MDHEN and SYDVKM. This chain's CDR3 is CASSSHQNRGRTPYF. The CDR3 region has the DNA TGTGCCAGCAGTTCACATCAGAACAGGGGAAGGACCCCGTACTTC.

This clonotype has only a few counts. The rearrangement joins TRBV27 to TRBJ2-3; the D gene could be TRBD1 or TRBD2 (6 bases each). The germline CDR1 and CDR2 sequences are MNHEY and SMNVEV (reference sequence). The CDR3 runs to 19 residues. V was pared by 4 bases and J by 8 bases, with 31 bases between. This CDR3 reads CASSSSLFTRGAFWVTQYF. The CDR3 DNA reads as TGTGCCAGCAGTTCCTCTCTCTTTACTAGGGGGGCATTTTGGGTTACGCAGTATTTT.

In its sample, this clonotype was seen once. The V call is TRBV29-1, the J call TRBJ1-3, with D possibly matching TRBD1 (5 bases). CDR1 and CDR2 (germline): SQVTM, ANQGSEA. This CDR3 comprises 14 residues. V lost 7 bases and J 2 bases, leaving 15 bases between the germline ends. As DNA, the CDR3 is TGCAGCGGCGCTGGGGGGACCGCTGGAAACACCATATATTTT. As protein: CSGAGGTAGNTIYF.